These 32 T cell receptor beta chains were all obtained from the same sample, sequenced in a study of blood T cells in healthy people across ages. Combining a sample-barcoded 5' primer with a J-beta primer mix, a second PCR ran for roughly 6 to 12 cycles. TCRdb reprocessed the 5' RACE reads via MiXCR and lists one record per CDR3 protein. The sample includes 600,000 to 850,000 distinct CDR3 sequences, approximately 25% seen only once; the top ten take under 9.5%. Another study also made use of these data, one on T cells of mothers and their children.

Specimen: blood. The receptors shown here come from a boy aged 5-17 years in good health.

This chain uses TRBV7-3 with TRBJ2-3, with D tentatively TRBD1 or TRBD2 (7 bases each). This CDR3 comprises 15 residues. The ends were cut back, 3 bases at V and 6 bases at J, with 16 bases in the middle. The V gene's germline CDR1 is SGHTA and CDR2 FQGTGA. As DNA, the CDR3 is TGTGCCAGCAGCTTCCAGGGGGGGGAAGTGGATACGCAGTATTTT. Translating it yields CASSFQGGEVDTQYF.

The chain has TRBV7-2 and TRBJ2-7, with no clear D. V was cut by 4 bases and J by 6 bases, with 7 bases left in between. The germline V gene encodes CDR1 SGHTA and CDR2 FQGNSA. CDR3 size: 11 residues. The CDR3 reads CASSSQFEQYF. The CDR3, as DNA: TGTGCCAGCAGCTCTCAGTTCGAGCAGTACTTC.

V usage is TRBV6-5 and J usage is TRBJ1-3, with 7 bases identical to TRBD1. Trimming at V came to 5 bases and at J to 1 base, leaving 2 bases not matched to a gene. The CDR3 covers 14 residues. Germline CDR1 MNHEY, CDR2 SVGAGI. CDR3 loop: CASSKGASGNTIYF. CDR3 DNA sequence: TGTGCCAGCAGTAAGGGGGCGTCTGGAAACACCATATATTTT.

This clonotype was picked up a small number of times. The CDR3 sequence: CASSPGQGALNDEQFF. CDR3 bases: TGTGCCAGCTCACCTGGACAGGGGGCGTTGAACGATGAGCAGTTCTTC. V and J are TRBV18 and TRBJ2-1; 11 positions match TRBD1. V was clipped by 3 bases and J by 8 bases; unmatched bases: 9. Germline V CDR1 and CDR2: KGHSH, LQKENI. The CDR3 length is 16 residues. Full variable domain (outside the CDR3, taken from reference TRBV18 and TRBJ2-1): NAGVMQNPRHLVRRRGQEARLRCSPMKGHSHVYWYRQLPEEGLKFMVYLQKENIIDESGMPKERFSAEFPKEGPSILRIQQVVRGDSAAYFCASSPGQGALNDEQFFGPGTRLTVL.

This chain links TRBV20-1 with TRBJ2-1, with no clear D. The CDR3 is 12 amino acids. V shed 2 bases and J shed 7 bases, with 9 bases lying between them. Germline V CDR1 and CDR2: DFQATT, SNEGSKA (reference sequence). The CDR3 sequence: CSARTIRNEQFF. The CDR3, as DNA: TGCAGTGCTAGAACCATCAGAAATGAGCAGTTCTTC.

The chain employs TRBV5-6 and TRBJ1-2; D is uncertain. This CDR3 contains 16 residues. Germline V gene data show CDR1 as SGHDT and CDR2 as YYEEEE. The V end lost 2 bases, the J end lost 7 bases, and 21 bases lay between the germline ends. The CDR3 loop is CASSFFGPTSPGGYTF. Written as DNA, the CDR3 is TGTGCCAGCAGCTTCTTCGGGCCTACTTCCCCGGGTGGCTACACCTTC.

The CDR3 reads CASSPQGQGASGYTF. The DNA of the CDR3 is TGTGCCAGCAGCCCGCAAGGACAGGGGGCGAGTGGCTACACCTTC. This chain uses TRBV7-2 with TRBJ1-2, with 11 positions matching TRBD1. This CDR3 comprises 15 residues. Losses at the gene ends were 5 bases for V and 7 bases for J; bases not matched to a gene: 9. Germline V gene sequence: CDR1 SGHTA, CDR2 FQGNSA.

This clonotype was seen only a few times. The chain joins TRBV7-9 to TRBJ2-5; the match to TRBD2 covers 7 bases. V lost 1 base to trimming and J lost 8 bases; unmatched junction nucleotides: 10. Looked up from germline, CDR1 is SEHNR and CDR2 is FQNEAQ (reference sequence). CDR3 length equals 15 residues. The CDR3 sequence is CASSLGDSGPGTQYF. CDR3 DNA: TGTGCCAGCAGCTTAGGTGATAGCGGGCCGGGTACCCAGTACTTC.

The chain uses TRBV4-3 and TRBJ2-5; TRBD1 is a possible D gene (6 bases). The end of the DNA is better explained by TRBJ2-7, so the J call may be wrong. CDR1 is LGHNA, CDR2 YSLEER, per germline. The CDR3 consists of 14 residues. The CDR3 coding sequence is TGCGCCAGCAGCCAAGGGACAGCGGCCTACGAGCAGTACTTC. It yields the protein CASSQGTAAYEQYF.

This clonotype was recorded a few times. The rearrangement uses TRBV4-1 and TRBJ2-4; 8 bases line up with TRBD2. With V trimmed by 1 base and J by 11 bases, 10 bases remained unmatched. Germline V gene sequence: CDR1 MGHRA, CDR2 YSYEKL. The CDR3 extends over 15 amino acids. CDR3 in DNA: TGCGCCAGCAGCCAAGGGGCTAGCGGGCTGGTTGTTCAGTACTTC. Protein product: CASSQGASGLVVQYF.

In this sample, this clonotype turned up a few times. The chain couples TRBV5-1 to TRBJ2-5; 8 positions agree with TRBD1. The DNA end lines up better with TRBJ2-1; the J call may be wrong. The CDR3 length is 15 residues. Germline-derived CDR1 and CDR2 are SGHRS and YFSETQ. The CDR3 loop is CASNHQDRGDNEQFF. DNA of the CDR3: TGCGCCAGCAACCACCAAGACAGGGGAGACAATGAGCAGTTCTTC.

This rearrangement joins TRBV6-5 to TRBJ2-5; 11 bases map to TRBD2. Germline V gene lookup returns CDR1 MNHEY and CDR2 SVGAGI. V shed 7 bases and J 6 bases; nucleotides not matched to a gene: 7. The CDR3 totals 14 residues. This chain's CDR3 is CASTGSGREKTQYF. In DNA, the CDR3 is TGTGCCAGCACCGGTAGCGGGAGGGAAAAGACCCAGTACTTC.

The rearrangement joins TRBV28 to TRBJ1-5; 7 nucleotides align to TRBD1. This CDR3 is built from 16 residues. J was trimmed by 6 bases and V by 8 bases; bases with no gene match: 16. Germline CDR1 is MDHEN and CDR2 is SYDVKM. The DNA of the CDR3 is TGTGCCAGCGGCTACCACTTTCAGGGGGGAAGTCAGCCCCAGCATTTT. Translated: CASGYHFQGGSQPQHF.

This clonotype was detected only a few times. An end of the junction does not agree with germline; a read error may underlie this. J is TRBJ2-1 and V is TRBV29-1; 8 bases match TRBD1. This CDR3 contains 14 residues. Germline assignment: CDR1 SQVTM and CDR2 ANQGSEA. The CDR3: CSASGTGAQETRYF. The DNA of the CDR3 is TGCAGCGCATCCGGGACAGGCGCTCAAGAGACCCGGTACTTC.

This clonotype was picked up a small number of times. The rearrangement links TRBV7-9 to TRBJ2-3; possibly TRBD2 for D (7 bases). This CDR3 comprises 15 residues. The germline gives CDR1 SEHNR, CDR2 FQNEAQ (reference sequence). V was cut by 5 bases and J by 5 bases, with 17 bases left in between. CDR3 bases: TGTGCCAGCAGCCCGCGGGGGCCCGCACAAGATACGCAGTATTTT. This gives the protein CASSPRGPAQDTQYF.

J is TRBJ2-5 and V is TRBV4-1; TRBD2 matches at 9 bases. The V segment lost 0 bases and the J segment 2 bases; nucleotides outside the gene matches: 13. CDR3 length equals 19 residues. CDR1 MGHRA and CDR2 YSYEKL come from the germline V gene. CDR3 sequence: CASSQDPWDVAGVQETQYF. In nucleotides, the CDR3 is TGCGCCAGCAGCCAAGACCCCTGGGATGTAGCGGGGGTACAAGAGACCCAGTACTTC.

In this sample, this clonotype turned up a few times. The rearrangement uses TRBV7-2 and TRBJ2-2; unclear D gene. The CDR3 runs 15 residues. Germline V lookup: CDR1 SGHTA, CDR2 FQGNSA. Between the trimmed V and J ends, which lost 2 bases and 4 bases, there was a span of 11 bases. CDR3 in amino acids: CASSLRIGPTGELFF. The CDR3 bases are TGTGCCAGCAGCTTACGTATAGGGCCCACCGGGGAGCTGTTTTTT.

The V gene is TRBV29-1, the J gene TRBJ2-1; 10 bases are a match to TRBD1. Germline V gene data show CDR1 as SQVTM and CDR2 as ANQGSEA. The CDR3 is 13 residues long. The ends lost 4 bases at V and 7 bases at J; junction bases unmatched: 4. The CDR3 DNA reads as TGCAGCGTTGGCACGGACAGGGGGAATGAGCAGTTCTTC. Encoded protein: CSVGTDRGNEQFF.

This clonotype came up a few times. V usage is TRBV29-1 and J usage is TRBJ2-7; 9 bases align to TRBD1. This CDR3 spans 13 amino acids. V dropped 6 bases and J dropped 5; count of bases not matched to a gene: 8. The germline V gene has CDR1 SQVTM and CDR2 ANQGSEA. DNA of the CDR3: TGCAGCGTCGCCCGGGACAGGGACCACGAGCAGTACTTC. Translation: CSVARDRDHEQYF.

Of note for this clonotype: The germline gene is not matched at one end of the junction; a read error may be the cause. This chain joins TRBV4-2 and TRBJ2-4; tentative D call: TRBD1 (5 bases). Germline CDR1 LGHNA, CDR2 YNFKEQ. There are 15 residues in the CDR3. The CDR3 reads CASSRVAQGKNIQCF. CDR3 DNA: TGTGCCAGCAGCCGCGTTGCCCAGGGCAAAAACATTCAGTGCTTC.

The genes are TRBV11-2 and TRBJ2-5; TRBD2 is a possible D gene (6 bases). V shed 4 bases and J shed 3 bases, with 18 bases lying between them. The CDR3 runs 16 residues. Germline CDR1 reads SGHAT; CDR2 reads FQNNGV. In DNA, the CDR3 is TGTGCCAGCAGCTCACCCCAATTGACTAGTAAAGAGACCCAGTACTTC. Residues: CASSSPQLTSKETQYF.

The chain combines TRBV7-9 with TRBJ2-7, with 7 positions matching TRBD1. V gave up 7 bases and J gave up 3 bases; unmatched junction bases: 9. Germline V CDR1 and CDR2: SEHNR, FQNEAQ (reference sequence). The CDR3 loop spans 14 amino acids. CDR3 nucleotides: TGTGCCAGCACCTACCCAGGGGGAGACTACGAGCAGTACTTC. Amino acid sequence: CASTYPGGDYEQYF. The full variable domain, with the rest looked up from reference TRBV7-9 and TRBJ2-7, is DTGVSQNPRHKITKRGQNVTFRCDPISEHNRLYWYRQTLGQGPEFLTYFQNEAQLEKSRLLSDRFSAERPKGSFSTLEIQRTEQGDSAMYLCASTYPGGDYEQYFGPGTRLTVT.

This clonotype was seen more than once but under ten times. CDR3 sequence: CASSPNLQETQYF. CDR3 in DNA: TGTGCCAGCTCACCCAACCTACAAGAGACCCAGTACTTC. The chain is built from TRBV18 and TRBJ2-5; D ambiguous. This CDR3 comprises 13 residues. Looked up from germline, CDR1 is KGHSH and CDR2 is LQKENI. V was pared by 3 bases and J by 2 bases, with 7 bases between.

Details on this clonotype: A much more abundant neighbour one base away suggests this may be a read error. This chain joins TRBV2 and TRBJ2-1; D gene uncertain. The germline V gene has CDR1 SNHLY and CDR2 FYNNEI. The CDR3 totals 13 residues. CDR3: CVSRLSSYNEQFF. The CDR3 nucleotides read TGTGTCAGCCGACTGAGCTCCTACAATGAGCAGTTCTTC.

This clonotype came up a few times. This sequence joins TRBV5-1 and TRBJ2-7, with 11 bases that match TRBD1. CDR1 and CDR2 (germline): SGHRS, YFSETQ. This CDR3 spans 14 amino acids. The trim removed 4 bases at V and 6 bases at J, leaving 6 bases unmatched. CDR3 sequence reads: CASSLRTGGSEQYF. The CDR3 nucleotides are TGCGCCAGCAGCCTGCGGACAGGGGGCAGCGAGCAGTACTTC. The whole variable domain, remainder taken from reference TRBV5-1 and TRBJ2-7, is KAGVTQTPRYLIKTRGQQVTLSCSPISGHRSVSWYQQTPGQGLQFLFEYFSETQRNKGNFPGRFSGRQFSNSRSEMNVSTLELGDSALYLCASSLRTGGSEQYFGPGTRLTVT.

In its sample, this clonotype was seen many times. The chain couples TRBV7-9 to TRBJ1-6, with D maybe TRBD1 (6 bases). Germline loops: CDR1 SEHNR, CDR2 FQNEAQ (reference sequence). This CDR3 is 17 amino acids long. V was shortened by 5 bases and J by 3 bases, with 17 bases between the two germline ends. CDR3: CASSLFGGGSYNSPLHF. The CDR3 coding sequence is TGTGCCAGCAGCCTCTTCGGAGGGGGAAGCTATAATTCACCCCTCCACTTT.

The chain uses TRBV9 and TRBJ2-3; 9 nucleotides agree with TRBD2. Germline CDR1 is SGDLS and CDR2 is YYNGEE. V trimming: 4 bases; J trimming: 2 bases; junction bases outside the gene matches: 5. This CDR3 spans 15 amino acids. The CDR3 protein is CASSQRTSDTDTQYF. CDR3 DNA sequence: TGTGCCAGCAGCCAAAGGACTAGCGACACAGATACGCAGTATTTT.

The chain is built from TRBV7-9 and TRBJ1-3; D gene uncertain. Looked up from germline, CDR1 is SEHNR and CDR2 is FQNEAQ (reference sequence). This CDR3 has 17 residues. V was trimmed by 0 bases and J by 0 bases, leaving 12 bases between them. The CDR3 coding sequence is TGTGCCAGCAGCTTAGCTGGGCGACTTACCTCTGGAAACACCATATATTTT. Translated, it gives CASSLAGRLTSGNTIYF.

The CDR3 loop reads CASRRVEEANYGYTF. The CDR3 DNA reads as TGTGCCAGCAGGAGAGTCGAGGAAGCTAACTATGGCTACACCTTC. The V call is TRBV7-9, the J call TRBJ1-2; D is ambiguous. The germline gives CDR1 SEHNR, CDR2 FQNEAQ (reference sequence). Trimming removed 6 bases from V and 0 bases from J, with 14 bases in between. The CDR3 spans 15 residues.

The chain links TRBV29-1 to TRBJ2-5, with 8 bases aligning to TRBD2. The CDR3 loop spans 13 amino acids. The trim removed 3 bases at V and 1 base at J, leaving 1 base unmatched. The germline V gene encodes CDR1 SQVTM and CDR2 ANQGSEA. This CDR3 reads CSVELAGQETQYF. The CDR3 bases are TGCAGCGTTGAGCTAGCGGGCCAAGAGACCCAGTACTTC.

This clonotype was seen only a few times. V usage is TRBV20-1 and J usage is TRBJ1-5, with 8 bases fitting TRBD1. The germline V gene has CDR1 DFQATT and CDR2 SNEGSKA (reference sequence). The junction had 6 bases not matched to a gene; V was cut back by 2 bases and J by 3 bases. This CDR3 region has 15 residues. The CDR3 DNA reads TGCAGTGCTAGACCTTGGACAGGGATCAATCAGCCCCAGCATTTT. Its protein is CSARPWTGINQPQHF.

This chain uses TRBV12-3 or TRBV12-4 with TRBJ2-5; 9 bases are shared with TRBD1. The CDR3 contains 16 residues. V lost 5 bases, J lost 0 bases, and 7 bases stayed unmatched. The CDR3: CASSPGQGLYQETQYF. In DNA, the CDR3 is TGTGCCAGCAGTCCCGGACAGGGGCTGTACCAAGAGACCCAGTACTTC.